This TCR beta chain was profiled in a study of blood T cell repertoires in COVID-19. Across the whole study: Specimens from acute and convalescent COVID-19 originated in the United States, Italy and Spain.

V lost 6 bases and J lost 5, with 13 bases in between. The germline V gene has CDR1 SQVTM and CDR2 ANQGSEA. This CDR3 has 12 amino acids. In the study's own analysis: Reference gene primers were amplified, and this amplification served to estimate nucleated cell counts. Method: immunoSEQ multiplex PCR; TCRdb's copy keeps in-frame clones and lacks some. The V and J calls and the clone size are those of that table, but D and trimming were determined from the DNA. The table has about 250,000 clones, approximately 88% seen once; the top ten hold more than 25%. Sequencing used peripheral blood. The sequence came from a man in his forties with acute or convalescent COVID-19. V is TRBV29-1 and J is TRBJ2-5, with D perhaps matching TRBD2 (6 bases). In DNA form, the CDR3 reads TGCAGCGTCAGGACGGGGGTGGAGACCCAGTACTTC. It specifies CSVRTGVETQYF.